A selection of T cell receptor beta chains follows, all from one sample in a study of cytomegalovirus exposure and HLA in healthy donors. This table comes from immunoSEQ multiplex PCR, and its TCRdb copy is limited to in-frame clones, with some not included. The sample shows 100,000 or so clones, 60% to 85% of them seen only once. The sequencing input was PBMCs. Source of these receptors: a female donor in good health and CMV-seronegative. Each CDR3 is given with its conserved first and last residue. A D gene is named only where the DNA matches it firmly. Rows may omit the clone size; those that give it use once, few, many or a size class.

v_call	j_call	clone_size	d_call	cdr3_aa	cdr3_nt
TRBV4-1	TRBJ2-7	.	TRBD1	CASSQVPWGQAYEQYF	TGCGCCAGCAGCCAAGTTCCATGGGGACAGGCCTACGAGCAGTACTTC
TRBV27	TRBJ2-2	.	.	CASRPGANTGELFF	TGTGCCAGCCGCCCGGGGGCGAACACCGGGGAGCTGTTTTTT
TRBV10-3	TRBJ1-2	.	TRBD1	CAIRGTVYGYTF	TGTGCCATCAGAGGGACAGTCTATGGCTACACCTTC
TRBV5-6	TRBJ2-3	.	TRBD2	CASSPGLAGGLADTQYF	TGTGCCAGCAGCCCGGGACTAGCGGGGGGGCTTGCAGATACGCAGTATTTT
TRBV5-6	TRBJ1-5	.	.	CASSLRAGPSQPQHF	TGTGCCAGCAGCTTGCGTGCAGGGCCCTCTCAGCCCCAGCATTTT
TRBV25-1	TRBJ2-1	.	.	CASSESGLSIEQFF	TGTGCCAGCAGTGAAAGCGGGTTAAGTATTGAGCAGTTCTTC
TRBV2	TRBJ1-1	.	TRBD1	CASLGQGWATEAFF	TGTGCCAGCCTCGGACAGGGATGGGCCACTGAAGCTTTCTTT
TRBV7-9	TRBJ2-5	few	.	CSSSLRSGEPQETQYF	TGTTCCAGCAGCTTAAGGTCAGGGGAACCCCAAGAGACCCAGTACTTC
TRBV27	TRBJ2-7	.	TRBD1	CASSDRQGLGIEQYF	TGTGCCAGCAGTGACCGACAGGGGCTGGGGATCGAGCAGTACTTC
TRBV5-6	TRBJ1-4	few	TRBD1	CASSWGTGRDEKLFF	TGTGCCAGCAGCTGGGGGACAGGGAGGGATGAAAAACTGTTTTTT
TRBV5-1	TRBJ2-1	.	.	CASSTNSGSYNEQFF	TGCGCCAGCAGCACTAACAGCGGATCCTACAATGAGCAGTTCTTC
TRBV5-1	TRBJ1-3	.	.	CASTPEGGERNTIYF	TGCGCCAGCACCCCCGAAGGGGGGGAACGAAACACCATATATTTT
TRBV29-1	TRBJ2-7	.	TRBD1	CSFRDSPYEQYF	TGCAGCTTCCGGGACAGTCCCTACGAGCAGTACTTC
TRBV6-4	TRBJ2-3	.	.	CASSQQAASTDTQYF	TGTGCCAGCAGTCAGCAGGCTGCTAGCACAGATACGCAGTATTTT
TRBV19	TRBJ1-5	.	.	CASSKEGGLGNQPQHF	TGTGCCAGTAGTAAAGAGGGGGGGCTTGGCAATCAGCCCCAGCATTTT
TRBV2	TRBJ2-7	.	.	CASHKGEGSYEQYF	TGTGCCAGTCATAAGGGGGAGGGGTCCTACGAGCAGTACTTC